The clone carrying this T cell receptor beta chain showed up just once. Its antigen is not known. The sample comes from a study of cytomegalovirus exposure and HLA in healthy donors. This CDR3 has 15 residues. Germline values: CDR1 SGHNT, CDR2 YYREEE (reference sequence). V lost 3 bases and J 5 bases, leaving 12 bases between the germline ends. Study-level points and caveats: Analysis performed later found 16,951 TCR beta sequences associated with HLA alleles at 0.05 false discovery rate. Prior analysis indicated that the majority of TCR beta V segments exhibited productivity approximately 87% or approximately 30% of the time.

The PCR ran on 60 Vbeta and 13 Jbeta primers. Assay: immunoSEQ multiplex PCR; the TCRdb copy retains only in-frame clones and omits some. The table has under 150,000 clones, about two thirds seen once. V gene TRBV5-4 combines with J gene TRBJ1-6, with D possibly TRBD1 on 5 matching bases. The origin of this receptor is a human donor in good health. The sequenced sample was PBMCs. CDR3 region: CASSSGGVDNSPLHF. The DNA for the CDR3 is TGTGCCAGCAGCTCGGGGGGGGTCGATAATTCACCCCTCCACTTT. Using reference TRBV5-4 and TRBJ1-6 for the parts outside the CDR3, the full variable domain is ETGVTQSPTHLIKTRGQQVTLRCSSQSGHNTVSWYQQALGQGPQFIFQYYREEENGRGNFPPRFSGLQFPNYSSELNVNALELDDSALYLCASSSGGVDNSPLHFGNGTRLTVT.